The 15 T cell receptor beta chains presented below share a single source sample, sequenced in a study of CD8+ T cells in alopecia areata. Following RNA extraction, reverse transcription yielded cDNA that acted as the sequencing template. TCRdb keeps only in-frame clones here, not all; method: immunoSEQ multiplex PCR. Counted here are around 210,000 clones, 45% to 70% occurring once; the ten biggest clones make up about 5.3%. The specimen sequenced was CD8+ T cells sorted from blood. These receptors all come from a human donor in good health.

This chain uses TRBV2 with TRBJ2-7; D remains ambiguous. V was shortened by 4 bases and J by 6 bases, with 4 bases between the two germline ends. Per the germline V gene, CDR1 is SNHLY and CDR2 is FYNNEI. CDR3 length equals 10 residues. The CDR3 nucleotides read TGTGCCAGCAGTGTCCGCGAGCAGTACTTC. Translated, it gives CASSVREQYF.

About this clone itself: Other nucleotide sequences from this sample produce the same CDR3. The chain combines TRBV11-2 with TRBJ2-5; a possible D gene is TRBD2 (5 bases). In germline, CDR1 is SGHAT, CDR2 FQNNGV. The CDR3 length is 12 residues. Trimming left V 5 bases short and J 5 bases short, with 9 bases between. In nucleotides, the CDR3 is TGTGCCAGCAGCCCCAGAGGGGAGACCCAGTACTTC. Translating it yields CASSPRGETQYF.

This clone was seen a handful of times. This chain links TRBV4-1 with TRBJ2-3, with D perhaps matching TRBD2 (6 bases). V was trimmed by 6 bases and J by 4 bases, leaving 11 bases between them. Germline V lookup: CDR1 MGHRA, CDR2 YSYEKL. This CDR3 comprises 13 residues. CDR3 coding DNA: TGCGCCAGCAGACTGGGACTGGCAGATACGCAGTATTTT. Encoded protein: CASRLGLADTQYF.

CDR3 protein: CASSPPGRVETQYF. The CDR3 nucleotides read TGCGCCAGCAGCCCGCCGGGACGGGTGGAGACCCAGTACTTC. J is TRBJ2-5 and V is TRBV4-1; possibly TRBD1 or TRBD2 for D (5 bases each). Germline CDR1 MGHRA, CDR2 YSYEKL. The CDR3 runs 14 residues. The V end lost 4 bases, the J end lost 5 bases, and 14 bases lay between the germline ends.

V usage is TRBV9 and J usage is TRBJ2-1; maybe TRBD2 (5 bases). The V end was cut by 0 bases, the J end by 4 bases, with 8 bases between. The CDR3 is made up of 14 amino acids. Germline loops: CDR1 SGDLS, CDR2 YYNGEE. Here the CDR3 reads CASSVGGEYNEQFF. In DNA, the CDR3 is TGTGCCAGCAGCGTAGGGGGAGAATACAATGAGCAGTTCTTC. The variable domain in full, with the rest retrieved from reference TRBV9 and TRBJ2-1, is DSGVTQTPKHLITATGQRVTLRCSPRSGDLSVYWYQQSLDQGLQFLIQYYNGEERAKGNILERFSAQQFPDLHSELNLSSLELGDSALYFCASSVGGEYNEQFFGPGTRLTVL.

Worth noting for this clone: Likely a read error: the CDR3 ends without its conserved phenylalanine or tryptophan. The limits of the CDR3 on the DNA are not certain, so only TCRdb's listed CDR3 is given. This chain links TRBV11-2 with TRBJ1-6. The germline V gene encodes CDR1 SGHAT and CDR2 FQNNGV. From its first to its last residue, the CDR3 has 13 amino acids. The CDR3 loop reads CASSAMVSPQILS.

There are a few counts of this clone. The rearrangement uses TRBV11-2 and TRBJ1-1; D not certain. The CDR3 runs 15 residues. The V end lost 5 bases, the J end lost 0 bases, and 13 bases lay between the germline ends. Germline V gene sequence: CDR1 SGHAT, CDR2 FQNNGV. The CDR3 DNA reads as TGTGCCAGCAGCCTATCTGTCCGGTTGAACACTGAAGCTTTCTTT. Protein sequence: CASSLSVRLNTEAFF. Using reference TRBV11-2 and TRBJ1-1 for the parts outside the CDR3, the full variable domain is EAGVAQSPRYKIIEKRQSVAFWCNPISGHATLYWYQQILGQGPKLLIQFQNNGVVDDSQLPKDRFSAERLKGVDSTLKIQPAKLEDSAVYLCASSLSVRLNTEAFFGQGTRLTVV.

V is TRBV4-1 and J is TRBJ1-5; no clear D. The ends were cut back, 4 bases at V and 7 bases at J, with 8 bases in the middle. CDR3 size: 12 residues. CDR1 MGHRA and CDR2 YSYEKL come from the germline V gene. The CDR3 reads CASSRLRQPQHF. CDR3 sequence (DNA): TGCGCCAGCAGCCGGTTACGGCAGCCCCAGCATTTT.

The chain uses TRBV4-1 and TRBJ2-7; unclear D gene. CDR1 is MGHRA, CDR2 YSYEKL, per germline. Trimming shortened V by 1 base and J by 0 bases, and 7 bases separated the two germline ends. The CDR3 is made up of 14 amino acids. CDR3 nucleotides: TGCGCCAGCAGCCAAGCAGAGAGCTCCTACGAGCAGTACTTC. Translation: CASSQAESSYEQYF.

The V and J genes are TRBV11-2 and TRBJ2-7; D is perhaps TRBD2 (5 bases). The germline CDR1 and CDR2 sequences are SGHAT and FQNNGV. The CDR3 consists of 12 residues. Trimming left V 5 bases short and J 0 bases short, with 5 bases between. CDR3 sequence reads: CASSGSSYEQYF. CDR3 DNA sequence: TGTGCCAGCAGCGGGAGCTCCTACGAGCAGTACTTC.

The chain uses TRBV29-1 and TRBJ2-2, with D hard to call. This CDR3 spans 13 amino acids. Germline CDR1 SQVTM, CDR2 ANQGSEA. The V and J ends lost 7 bases and 1 base respectively, with 10 bases between them. The CDR3 nucleotides read TGCAGCGGAGAGACCGTGAACACCGGGGAGCTGTTTTTT. Its translation is CSGETVNTGELFF.

V usage is TRBV29-1 and J usage is TRBJ2-7; D tentatively reads TRBD1 or TRBD2 (5 bases each). Germline values: CDR1 SQVTM, CDR2 ANQGSEA. This CDR3 is built from 14 residues. V shed 7 bases and J shed 6 bases, with 22 bases lying between them. The CDR3 reads CSANIPGPLGEQYF. As DNA, the CDR3 is TGCAGCGCCAACATTCCGGGGCCACTGGGCGAGCAGTACTTC.

The J gene is TRBJ1-3, the V gene TRBV29-1, with D perhaps TRBD1 (6 bases). In germline, CDR1 is SQVTM, CDR2 ANQGSEA. V gave up 4 bases and J gave up 7 bases, with 17 bases separating them. This CDR3 spans 14 amino acids. The CDR3 protein is CSVGLTGIRNTIYF. The CDR3 bases are TGCAGCGTTGGATTAACAGGGATTCGCAACACCATATATTTT.

This clone was counted between two and nine times. The CDR3 loop reads CASSSAPGDGYTF. The CDR3 DNA is TGTGCCAGCAGCTCAGCGCCAGGGGATGGCTACACCTTC. The genes are TRBV7-9 and TRBJ1-2, with D possibly being TRBD1 (6 bases). The CDR3 length is 13 residues. V was pared by 4 bases and J by 6 bases, with 12 bases between. CDR1 SEHNR and CDR2 FQNEAQ come from the germline V gene (reference sequence).

This clone was detected a few times. The DNA of the CDR3 is TGTGCCAGCACCCCCGGGACGGCAATCAATGAGCAGTTCTTC. Residues: CASTPGTAINEQFF. The chain joins TRBV25-1 to TRBJ2-1; D may be TRBD1 or TRBD2 (5 bases each). Looked up from germline, CDR1 is MGHDK and CDR2 is SYGVNS. This CDR3 region has 14 residues. Trimming pared 7 bases from V and 6 bases from J, leaving 16 bases between.